This TCR beta chain was identified in a study of CD8 T cells in ankylosing spondylitis. General study points: Disease-linked clones had a CD8+ phenotype and relatively low frequency in peripheral blood. Typical of ankylosing spondylitis blood, it appeared, was a TCR beta motif of 7 or 8 highly homologous variants.

This clonotype was seen a few times. Its target is not known. TCRdb re-called the 5' RACE reads through MiXCR, storing one row per CDR3 protein. The data show some 220,000 distinct CDR3 sequences, with about 10% seen just once and less than 3% held by the top ten. What was sequenced was blood, either unsorted or a sorted T cell fraction (not recorded which). The clonotype was recovered from a male donor with ankylosing spondylitis or in good health (not recorded which).

CDR3: CASSLAGTPPDEQFF. The CDR3 nucleotides read TGTGCCAGCAGCTTAGCAGGGACCCCGCCGGATGAGCAGTTCTTC. This rearrangement joins TRBV5-6 to TRBJ2-1; the D call may be TRBD1 or TRBD2 (5 bases each). CDR1 and CDR2 from the germline V gene are SGHDT and YYEEEE. This CDR3 comprises 15 residues. V dropped 2 bases and J dropped 8 bases, with 17 bases sitting between them.